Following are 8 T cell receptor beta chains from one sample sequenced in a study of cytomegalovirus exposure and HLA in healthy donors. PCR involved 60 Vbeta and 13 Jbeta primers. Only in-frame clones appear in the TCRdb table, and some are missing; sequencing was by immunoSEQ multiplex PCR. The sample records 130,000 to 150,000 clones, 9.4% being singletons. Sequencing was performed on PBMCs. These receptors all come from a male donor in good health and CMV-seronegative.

CDR3 sequence reads: CASSISRQFYTEAFF. The CDR3 nucleotides are TGTGCCAGTAGTATCTCCCGACAATTTTACACTGAAGCTTTCTTT. The V call is TRBV19, the J call TRBJ1-1; D call uncertain. Germline assignment: CDR1 LNHDA and CDR2 SQIVND (reference sequence). This CDR3 region has 15 residues. V was shortened by 3 bases and J by 3 bases, with 14 bases between the two germline ends. The whole variable domain, remainder taken from reference TRBV19 and TRBJ1-1, is DGGITQSPKYLFRKEGQNVTLSCEQNLNHDAMYWYRQDPGQGLRLIYYSQIVNDFQKGDIAEGYSVSREKKESFPLTVTSAQKNPTAFYLCASSISRQFYTEAFFGQGTRLTVV.

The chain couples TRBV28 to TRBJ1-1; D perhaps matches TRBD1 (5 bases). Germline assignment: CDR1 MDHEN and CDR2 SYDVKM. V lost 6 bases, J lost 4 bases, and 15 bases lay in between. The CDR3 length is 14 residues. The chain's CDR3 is CASRVTGGITEAFF. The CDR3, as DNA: TGTGCCAGCAGGGTTACGGGGGGAATCACTGAAGCTTTCTTT. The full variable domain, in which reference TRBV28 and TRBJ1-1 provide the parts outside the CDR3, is DVKVTQSSRYLVKRTGEKVFLECVQDMDHENMFWYRQDPGLGLRLIYFSYDVKMKEKGDIPEGYSVSREKKERFSLILESASTNQTSMYLCASRVTGGITEAFFGQGTRLTVV.

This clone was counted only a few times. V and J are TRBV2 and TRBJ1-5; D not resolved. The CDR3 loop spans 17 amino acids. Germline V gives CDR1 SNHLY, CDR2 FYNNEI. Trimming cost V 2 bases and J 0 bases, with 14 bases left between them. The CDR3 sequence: CASSEWRAAYSNQPQHF. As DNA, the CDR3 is TGTGCCAGCAGTGAATGGCGGGCAGCTTATAGCAATCAGCCCCAGCATTTT.

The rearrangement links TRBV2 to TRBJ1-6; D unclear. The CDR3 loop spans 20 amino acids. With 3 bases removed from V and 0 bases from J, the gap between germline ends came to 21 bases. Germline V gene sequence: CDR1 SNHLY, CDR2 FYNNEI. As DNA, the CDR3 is TGTGCCAGCAGTGATAATTCTGGCCTCATCATAAGCTCCTATAATTCACCCCTCCACTTT. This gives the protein CASSDNSGLIISSYNSPLHF.

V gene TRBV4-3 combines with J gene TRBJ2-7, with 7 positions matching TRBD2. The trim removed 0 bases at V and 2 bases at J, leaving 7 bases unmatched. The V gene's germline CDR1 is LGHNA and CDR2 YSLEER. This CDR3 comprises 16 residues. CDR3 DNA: TGCGCCAGCAGCCAAGAAACGCGCGGGAGAACCTACGAGCAGTACTTC. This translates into CASSQETRGRTYEQYF.

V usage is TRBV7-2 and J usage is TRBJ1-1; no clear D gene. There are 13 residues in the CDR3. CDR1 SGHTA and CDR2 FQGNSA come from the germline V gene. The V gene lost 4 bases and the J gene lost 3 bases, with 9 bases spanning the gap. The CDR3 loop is CASSSREYTEAFF. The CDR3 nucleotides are TGTGCCAGCAGCTCCCGCGAGTACACTGAAGCTTTCTTT.

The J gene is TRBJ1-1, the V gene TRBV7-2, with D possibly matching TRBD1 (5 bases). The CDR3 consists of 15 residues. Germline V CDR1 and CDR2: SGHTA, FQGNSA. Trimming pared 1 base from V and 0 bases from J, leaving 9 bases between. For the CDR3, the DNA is TGTGCCAGCAGCTTAGTGGGGGGACTGAACACTGAAGCTTTCTTT. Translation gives CASSLVGGLNTEAFF. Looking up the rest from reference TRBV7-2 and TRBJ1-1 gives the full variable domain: GAGVSQSPSNKVTEKGKDVELRCDPISGHTALYWYRQSLGQGLEFLIYFQGNSAPDKSGLPSDRFSAERTGGSVSTLTIQRTQQEDSAVYLCASSLVGGLNTEAFFGQGTRLTVV.

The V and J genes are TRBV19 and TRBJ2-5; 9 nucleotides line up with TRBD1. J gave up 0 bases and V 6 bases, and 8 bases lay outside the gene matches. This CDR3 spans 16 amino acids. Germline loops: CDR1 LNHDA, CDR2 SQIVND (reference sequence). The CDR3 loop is CASSTRQGEYQETQYF. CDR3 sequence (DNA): TGTGCCAGTAGCACACGACAGGGGGAGTACCAAGAGACCCAGTACTTC.